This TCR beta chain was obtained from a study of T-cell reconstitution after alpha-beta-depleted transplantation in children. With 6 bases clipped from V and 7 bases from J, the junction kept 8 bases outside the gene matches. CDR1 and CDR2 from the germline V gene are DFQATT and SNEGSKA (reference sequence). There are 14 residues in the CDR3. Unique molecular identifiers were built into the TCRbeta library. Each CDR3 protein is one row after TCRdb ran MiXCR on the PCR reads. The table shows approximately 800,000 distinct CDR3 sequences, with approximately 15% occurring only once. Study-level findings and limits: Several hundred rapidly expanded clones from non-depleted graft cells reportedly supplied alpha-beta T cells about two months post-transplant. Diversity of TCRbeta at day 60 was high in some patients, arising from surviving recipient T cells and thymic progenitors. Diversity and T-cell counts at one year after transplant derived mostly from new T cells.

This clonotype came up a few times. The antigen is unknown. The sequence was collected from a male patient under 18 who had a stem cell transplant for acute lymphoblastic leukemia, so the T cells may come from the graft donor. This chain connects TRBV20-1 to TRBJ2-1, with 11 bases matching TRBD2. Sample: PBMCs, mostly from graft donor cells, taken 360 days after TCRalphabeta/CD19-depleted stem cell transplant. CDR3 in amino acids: CSASSGRRRNEQFF. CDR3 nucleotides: TGCAGTGCCTCTAGCGGGAGGAGGAGGAATGAGCAGTTCTTC.